The 32 T cell receptor beta chains reported below all come from one sample, sequenced in a study of T cells after yellow fever vaccination. TCRdb re-analysed the 5' RACE reads in MiXCR, keeping a single row per CDR3 protein. The sample holds about 150,000 distinct CDR3 sequences, 5% to 8% seen once. The starting material was CD4+ T cells sorted from PBMCs, obtained 10 days after the yellow fever booster vaccination. These receptors were taken from a man in his thirties or forties who received the YFV17D yellow fever vaccine.

This clonotype was counted at least ten times. The chain recombines TRBV6-2 or TRBV6-3 with TRBJ2-1; D uncertain. CDR3 length: 10 residues. V lost 6 bases, J lost 8 bases, and 5 bases lay in between. Germline CDR1 is MNHEY and CDR2 is SVGEGT. The chain's CDR3 is CASSHHEQFF. DNA for the CDR3: TGTGCCAGCAGCCACCATGAGCAGTTCTTC.

A remark on this clonotype: The junction does not match germline at one end; this may be a read error. The genes are TRBV5-5 and TRBJ2-3, with 7 bases aligning to TRBD2. The CDR3 loop spans 14 amino acids. CDR1 and CDR2 from the germline V gene are SGHKS and YYEKEE (reference sequence). The CDR3 DNA reads TGTGCCATCAGCCCCGGGACTACACTAGATACGCAGTATTTT. Protein sequence: CAISPGTTLDTQYF.

This clonotype has at least ten counts. V gene TRBV10-3 combines with J gene TRBJ2-5; TRBD2 is a possible D gene (6 bases). Trimming cost V 6 bases and J 2 bases, with 10 bases left between them. Germline V gene data show CDR1 as ENHRY and CDR2 as SYGVKD. This CDR3 comprises 13 residues. CDR3 coding DNA: TGTGCCATCAGCGGGACTGTACAAGAGACCCAGTACTTC. It codes for CAISGTVQETQYF.

This clonotype was observed at least ten times. The rearrangement joins TRBV20-1 to TRBJ2-3; 9 nucleotides align to TRBD2. After removal of 7 bases from V and 6 bases from J, the junction contained 14 bases not matched to a gene. Germline loops: CDR1 DFQATT, CDR2 SNEGSKA (reference sequence). The CDR3 runs 15 residues. This chain's CDR3 is CSGRRRGGGLDTQYF. CDR3 nucleotide sequence: TGCAGTGGGAGAAGGCGGGGGGGGGGTTTGGATACGCAGTATTTT.

At least ten counts were recorded for this clonotype. The genes are TRBV7-9 and TRBJ2-1; 10 nucleotides line up with TRBD1. Germline V gene data show CDR1 as SEHNR and CDR2 as FQNEAQ (reference sequence). V dropped 3 bases and J dropped 8; count of bases not matched to a gene: 4. CDR3 size: 14 residues. The CDR3 coding sequence is TGTGCCAGCAGCTTGACAGGGGGCAGAGATGAGCAGTTCTTC. Its translation: CASSLTGGRDEQFF.

This clonotype has ten or more counts. The chain recombines TRBV21-1 with TRBJ2-5; TRBD2 is the table's D call and was not checked against the DNA. TRBV21-1 is a recognized pseudogene. This CDR3 contains 15 residues. In nucleotides, the CDR3 is TGTGCCAGCAGCATGAAGAGGGCTAATGAGGAGACCCAGTACTTC. Amino acid sequence: CASSMKRANEETQYF.

This clonotype was picked up a small number of times. This sequence joins TRBV7-2 and TRBJ2-1; tentative D call: TRBD2 (5 bases). V was cut by 5 bases and J by 0 bases, with 11 bases left in between. The CDR3 extends over 15 amino acids. CDR1 and CDR2 from the germline V gene are SGHTA and FQGNSA. CDR3 sequence: CASSASSGSYNEQFF. The CDR3 bases are TGTGCCAGCAGCGCTAGCTCCGGCTCCTACAATGAGCAGTTCTTC.

This clonotype has ten or more counts. This chain joins TRBV18 and TRBJ2-1; TRBD1 agrees at 8 bases. The CDR3 extends over 13 amino acids. Germline V gene data show CDR1 as KGHSH and CDR2 as LQKENI. The junction had 6 bases not matched to a gene; V was cut back by 8 bases and J by 6 bases. CDR3 region: CASNADRVNEQFF. For the CDR3, the DNA is TGTGCCAGCAACGCGGACAGGGTCAATGAGCAGTTCTTC.

This clonotype was seen many times. The rearrangement uses TRBV18 and TRBJ2-2; 7 nucleotides match TRBD2. The CDR3 consists of 14 residues. V trimming: 5 bases; J trimming: 2 bases; junction bases outside the gene matches: 2. Germline V gives CDR1 KGHSH, CDR2 LQKENI. The CDR3 coding sequence is TGTGCCAGCTCAGCTAGCGGAAACACCGGGGAGCTGTTTTTT. It encodes CASSASGNTGELFF.

This clonotype was recorded many times. This rearrangement joins TRBV5-1 to TRBJ2-3; 9 bases fit TRBD2. The CDR3 has 13 amino acids. V was clipped by 2 bases and J by 7 bases; unmatched bases: 2. Looked up from germline, CDR1 is SGHRS and CDR2 is YFSETQ. The CDR3 coding sequence is TGCGCCAGCAGCTTAAGCGGGGGGAATACGCAGTATTTT. This gives the protein CASSLSGGNTQYF.

This clonotype was counted many times. This chain links TRBV3-1 with TRBJ2-1, with 13 bases that match TRBD2. Trimming took 6 bases from V and 8 from J; bases not matched to a gene: 7. Germline values: CDR1 LGHDT, CDR2 YNNKEL (reference sequence). CDR3 length: 15 residues. CDR3 nucleotide sequence: TGTGCCAGCAGTTCGACTAGCGGGAGGAGCGATGAGCAGTTCTTC. Amino acids: CASSSTSGRSDEQFF.

The sample holds many counts of this clonotype. The J gene is TRBJ2-7, the V gene TRBV12-3 or TRBV12-4; the match to TRBD1 covers 8 bases. The CDR3 runs to 13 residues. The trim removed 6 bases at V and 3 bases at J, leaving 4 bases unmatched. The CDR3 bases are TGTGCCAGCAGCCGGGACAGGTTCTACGAGCAGTACTTC. Residues: CASSRDRFYEQYF.

V and J are TRBV6-6 and TRBJ2-7; no firm D call. CDR3 size: 13 residues. Germline V gives CDR1 MNHNY, CDR2 SVGAGI (reference sequence). V was pared by 2 bases and J by 5 bases, with 10 bases between. The CDR3 region has the DNA TGTGCCAGCAGTTACATTAAGGGCAACGAGCAGTACTTC. Translation: CASSYIKGNEQYF.

The gene calls are TRBV6-5 and TRBJ1-1, with D possibly matching TRBD1 (6 bases). The CDR3 is 12 amino acids. The germline V gene has CDR1 MNHEY and CDR2 SVGAGI. V lost 10 bases and J lost 5, with 14 bases in between. As DNA, the CDR3 is TGTGCCACCCAAACAGGGAAAACTGAAGCTTTCTTT. Translating gives CATQTGKTEAFF.

The chain employs TRBV6-1 and TRBJ2-3; a weak D match, TRBD2 (5 bases). The CDR3 totals 14 residues. The ends were cut back, 7 bases at V and 2 bases at J, with 13 bases in the middle. Germline CDR1 reads MNHNS; CDR2 reads SASEGT. The CDR3 here is CASTSSGITDTQYF. CDR3 DNA sequence: TGTGCCAGCACCTCCAGCGGAATCACAGATACGCAGTATTTT.

This clonotype was found many times. The chain has TRBV5-1 and TRBJ2-1; 7 bases map to TRBD1. The CDR3 has 16 residues. Germline V gene sequence: CDR1 SGHRS, CDR2 YFSETQ. V trimming: 5 bases; J trimming: 5 bases; junction bases outside the gene matches: 13. This CDR3 is CASSPTPGTDNNEQFF. The CDR3 DNA reads as TGCGCCAGCAGTCCTACTCCCGGGACAGATAACAATGAGCAGTTCTTC.

This clonotype was recorded many times. The chain carries TRBV6-5 and TRBJ2-7, with 11 bases fitting TRBD2. CDR1 is MNHEY and CDR2 is SVGAGI in the germline V gene. This CDR3 spans 11 amino acids. The CDR3 reads CTSGSSYEQYF. DNA of the CDR3: TGTACTAGCGGGAGCTCCTACGAGCAGTACTTC.

Comments on this clonotype: Since a much larger clone is just one base distant, this may be a read error. The V and J genes are TRBV5-4 and TRBJ2-5, with 7 bases aligning to TRBD1. Germline V lookup: CDR1 SGHNT, CDR2 YYREEE (reference sequence). V lost 2 bases to trimming and J lost 4 bases; unmatched junction nucleotides: 8. CDR3 length equals 15 residues. The CDR3 DNA reads TGTGCCAGCAGCTTAGCAGACAGGGACCTAGAGACCCAGTACTTC. As protein: CASSLADRDLETQYF.

This clonotype was recorded at least ten times. This chain connects TRBV7-8 to TRBJ2-3; a possible D gene is TRBD2 (5 bases). Trimming shortened V by 1 base and J by 2 bases, and 10 bases separated the two germline ends. The CDR3 is 15 residues long. Looked up from germline, CDR1 is SGHVS and CDR2 is FQNEAQ. The CDR3 region is CASSLDLGDTDTQYF. The CDR3 DNA is TGTGCCAGCAGCTTAGATCTGGGAGACACAGATACGCAGTATTTT.

This clonotype was seen ten or more times. V is TRBV6-1 and J is TRBJ2-3; 7 bases align to TRBD1. Germline trimming cut 10 bases from V and 0 bases from J; bases unmatched to any gene: 10. There are 15 residues in the CDR3. The germline CDR1 and CDR2 sequences are MNHNS and SASEGT. The CDR3 DNA sequence: TGTGCCACCCAGAAGGGGACAGCTAGCACAGATACGCAGTATTTT. It translates to CATQKGTASTDTQYF.

The table lists this clonotype with many counts. The chain is built from TRBV7-6 and TRBJ2-3; 9 bases match TRBD2. The germline V gene has CDR1 SGHVS and CDR2 FNYEAQ. J gave up 1 base and V 2 bases, and 4 bases lay outside the gene matches. The length of the CDR3 is 16 residues. In nucleotides, the CDR3 is TGTGCCAGCAGCTTATTTCGCGGGGGGGGCACAGATACGCAGTATTTT. Residues: CASSLFRGGGTDTQYF.

Many counts were recorded for this clonotype. The chain couples TRBV20-1 to TRBJ2-2; possibly TRBD2 for D (5 bases). This CDR3 is built from 14 residues. Germline CDR1 and CDR2: DFQATT and SNEGSKA (reference sequence). Trimming cost V 3 bases and J 6 bases, with 14 bases left between them. This CDR3 reads CSASASAGAGELFF. DNA for the CDR3: TGCAGTGCTAGTGCCTCCGCCGGGGCCGGGGAGCTGTTTTTT.

This clonotype was detected ten times or more. The chain couples TRBV30 to TRBJ2-3; D is uncertain. The V end lost 3 bases, the J end lost 6 bases, and 16 bases lay between the germline ends. CDR3 length equals 14 residues. CDR1 GTSNPN and CDR2 SVGIG come from the germline V gene (reference sequence). The CDR3 reads CAWRRGVGFDTQYF. CDR3 coding DNA: TGTGCCTGGAGGCGTGGAGTAGGATTCGATACGCAGTATTTT.

The chain uses TRBV5-6 and TRBJ2-2; 9 nucleotides match TRBD1. The germline gives CDR1 SGHDT, CDR2 YYEEEE. This CDR3 spans 14 amino acids. The J segment lost 4 bases and the V segment lost 5 bases, leaving 3 bases of the junction unmatched. Written as DNA, the CDR3 is TGTGCCAGCAGTTCACAGGGGGCCACCGGGGAGCTGTTTTTT. Protein product: CASSSQGATGELFF.

This clonotype appeared many times. The chain couples TRBV14 to TRBJ2-7, with D possibly matching TRBD2 (6 bases). Trimming cost V 4 bases and J 2 bases, with 15 bases left between them. CDR1 is SGHDN and CDR2 is FVKESK in the germline V gene. CDR3 size: 15 residues. The CDR3 reads CASSLGYSGAYEQYF. In DNA, the CDR3 is TGTGCCAGCAGCCTGGGTTACTCGGGGGCCTACGAGCAGTACTTC.

This clonotype appeared a few times. The chain uses TRBV19 and TRBJ2-1; D unclear. V gave up 3 bases and J gave up 4 bases, with 7 bases separating them. CDR1 LNHDA and CDR2 SQIVND come from the germline V gene (reference sequence). This CDR3 comprises 13 residues. The CDR3 spells CASSIGPYNEQFF. The DNA of the CDR3 is TGTGCCAGTAGTATTGGCCCGTACAATGAGCAGTTCTTC.

This clonotype showed up many times. J is TRBJ2-3 and V is TRBV7-2; unclear D gene. The CDR3 is 14 residues long. The V end lost 5 bases, the J end lost 1 base, and 10 bases lay between the germline ends. Germline V gene lookup returns CDR1 SGHTA and CDR2 FQGNSA. This CDR3 reads CASSVSRGTDTQYF. The CDR3 nucleotides read TGTGCCAGCAGCGTCTCTAGAGGCACAGATACGCAGTATTTT.

This clonotype was found many times. The rearrangement uses TRBV20-1 and TRBJ2-3; TRBD2 is a possible D gene (7 bases). CDR1 and CDR2 (germline): DFQATT, SNEGSKA (reference sequence). V shed 6 bases and J shed 1 base, with 20 bases lying between them. CDR3 length: 16 residues. The chain's CDR3 is CSAPGGYPGGTDTQYF. The CDR3 DNA reads as TGCAGTGCCCCGGGGGGCTACCCCGGTGGCACAGATACGCAGTATTTT.

Note on this clonotype: A clone one base away is much larger, so this may be a read error. The V call is TRBV7-9, the J call TRBJ2-1; weak D call: TRBD2 (5 bases). The CDR3 length is 15 residues. Germline values: CDR1 SEHNR, CDR2 FQNEAQ (reference sequence). The chain's CDR3 is CASSPGEQTYNEHFF. The CDR3 nucleotides read TGTGCCAGCAGCCCTGGGGAGCAGACCTACAATGAGCACTTCTTC.

This clonotype showed up just a few times. V is TRBV6-1 and J is TRBJ2-1, with 10 bases that match TRBD2. V shed 6 bases and J 6 bases; nucleotides not matched to a gene: 11. CDR3 length: 16 residues. The germline V gene has CDR1 MNHNS and CDR2 SASEGT. The CDR3: CASRLTGTSVSNEQFF. The CDR3 coding sequence is TGTGCCAGCAGACTGACCGGGACTAGCGTAAGCAATGAGCAGTTCTTC.

In this sample, this clonotype turned up many times. The rearrangement uses TRBV6-5 and TRBJ2-7; possible D gene TRBD1, 6 bases. V gave up 0 bases and J gave up 0 bases, with 12 bases separating them. The CDR3 is 16 amino acids. CDR1 and CDR2 from the germline V gene are MNHEY and SVGAGI. In DNA, the CDR3 is TGTGCCAGCAGTTACTCGACAGGACCACTCTCCTACGAGCAGTACTTC. Its protein is CASSYSTGPLSYEQYF.

This clonotype was seen a few times. The chain uses TRBV7-9 and TRBJ1-1, with 7 positions matching TRBD1. Germline CDR1 and CDR2: SEHNR and FQNEAQ (reference sequence). CDR3 length: 17 amino acids. The V gene end was trimmed by 4 bases and the J gene end by 4 bases; junction bases not matched to a gene: 15. In nucleotides, the CDR3 is TGTGCCAGCAGCTCTACTCAACCGGGACAGCCCCTCACTGAAGCTTTCTTT. This gives the protein CASSSTQPGQPLTEAFF.